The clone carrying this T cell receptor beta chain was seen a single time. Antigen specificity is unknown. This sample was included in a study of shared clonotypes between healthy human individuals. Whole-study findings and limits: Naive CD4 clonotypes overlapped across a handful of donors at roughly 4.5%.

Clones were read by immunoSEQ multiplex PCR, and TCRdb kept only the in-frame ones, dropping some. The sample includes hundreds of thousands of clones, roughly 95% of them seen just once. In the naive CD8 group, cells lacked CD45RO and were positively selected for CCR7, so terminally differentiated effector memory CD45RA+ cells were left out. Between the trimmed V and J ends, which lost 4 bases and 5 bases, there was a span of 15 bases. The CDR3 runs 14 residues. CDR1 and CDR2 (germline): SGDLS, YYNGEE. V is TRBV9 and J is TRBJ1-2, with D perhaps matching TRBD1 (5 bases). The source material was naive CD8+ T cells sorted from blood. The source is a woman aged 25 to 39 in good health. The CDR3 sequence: CASSSQGFGYGYTF. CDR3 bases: TGTGCCAGCAGCTCCCAGGGTTTTGGGTATGGCTACACCTTC.